Below, one T cell receptor beta chain is given with its context. Its antigen is currently not known. The record has no base qualities; no much larger clone is one base away. The data were obtained in a study of blood T cell repertoires in COVID-19 (dated by TCRdb to 2018 to 2020). Broadly, across the study: Samples from collaborators originated in the United States, Italy and Spain and spanned both the acute and convalescent phases of COVID-19. The prospective study material was composed of cDNA or gDNA derived from T cells, B-cell-depleted T cells, or PBMCs. Subjects who had been exposed to COVID-19, were actively infected with it, or had recovered from it provided the deeply sampled blood TCRbeta repertoires that made up the dataset. A freely available public database, intended as a resource for researchers studying the immune response to SARS-CoV-2, is where the repertoires were released. Samples came from the ongoing ImmuneRACE study (first 160 participants) plus 1,254 subjects from 6 global collaborators. The sample metadata nearly always contained a de-identified subject ID, COVID-19 status, age in years and sex. HLA class I and class II types, where available, came from metadata supplied by the sample provider rather than from assay-based typing.

Looking up the germline V gene yields CDR1 SGHTS and CDR2 YDEGEE. Trimming leaves V shorter by 3 bases and J shorter by 7 bases, with the junction holding 10 bases beyond the gene matches. Including cysteine and phenylalanine, the CDR3 has 15 amino acids. Kept here is only the CDR3 DNA, which spans 45 bases and is read in frame from base 1. TCRbeta CDR3 regions were amplified from genomic DNA by means of the immunoSEQ Assay, a bias-controlled multiplex PCR. Per the source publication's procedure: The number of nucleated cells in each sample was estimated by amplification of reference gene primers within the assay. Sequence reads were collapsed and filtered to measure the absolute abundance of every unique TCRbeta CDR3 rearrangement. For each sample, productive Simpson clonality was calculated by taking the square root of Simpson's diversity index across productive rearrangements. What TCRdb holds here is the immuneACCESS table cut down to in-frame rearrangements. Part of the clones is not present; checked against another copy, under half of the missing clones reflect an unresolved V gene, and the others are unexplained. The V and J calls and clone size were taken over from that table, and D and trimming were inferred from the DNA. A total of some 530,000 clones appear in this sample, approximately 83% of them only once. More than 3% of the sample lies in the top ten.

Collaborating institutions collected whole blood in K2EDTA tubes following their own protocols. For TCRbeta analysis, collaborator samples were shipped as frozen whole blood, as isolated PBMCs, or as DNA extracted from either sample type. Points the paper makes about the study in general: How much clinical and demographic metadata was included differed by source and by participant, and the metadata was provided uncurated.

Sequences were obtained from peripheral blood. The TCR was taken from a human donor in a cohort sampled during active COVID-19. The chain is encoded by TRBV5-8 joined to TRBJ2-7; 10 junctional bases match TRBD2. The CDR3: CASSWAGLAVGEQYF. The nucleotide sequence reads TGTGCCAGCAGCTGGGCCGGACTAGCGGTCGGGGAGCAGTACTTC.